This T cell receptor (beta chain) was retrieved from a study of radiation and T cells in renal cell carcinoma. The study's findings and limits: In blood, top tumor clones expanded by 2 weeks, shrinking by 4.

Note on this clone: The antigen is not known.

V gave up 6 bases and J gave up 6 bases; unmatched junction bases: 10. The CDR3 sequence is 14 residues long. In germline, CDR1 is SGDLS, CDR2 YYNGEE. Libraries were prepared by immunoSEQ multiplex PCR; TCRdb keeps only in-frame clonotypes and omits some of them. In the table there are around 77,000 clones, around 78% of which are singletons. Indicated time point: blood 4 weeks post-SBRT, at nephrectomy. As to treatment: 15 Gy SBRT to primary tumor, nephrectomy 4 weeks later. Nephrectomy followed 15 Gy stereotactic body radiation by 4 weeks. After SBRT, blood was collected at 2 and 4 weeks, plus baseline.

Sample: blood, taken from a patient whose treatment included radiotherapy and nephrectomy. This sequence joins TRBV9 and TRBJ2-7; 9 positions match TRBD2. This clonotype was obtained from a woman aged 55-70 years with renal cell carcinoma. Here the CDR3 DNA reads TGTGCCAGCACTTCCGGGACTAGCCCATTCGAGCAGTACTTC. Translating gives CASTSGTSPFEQYF.